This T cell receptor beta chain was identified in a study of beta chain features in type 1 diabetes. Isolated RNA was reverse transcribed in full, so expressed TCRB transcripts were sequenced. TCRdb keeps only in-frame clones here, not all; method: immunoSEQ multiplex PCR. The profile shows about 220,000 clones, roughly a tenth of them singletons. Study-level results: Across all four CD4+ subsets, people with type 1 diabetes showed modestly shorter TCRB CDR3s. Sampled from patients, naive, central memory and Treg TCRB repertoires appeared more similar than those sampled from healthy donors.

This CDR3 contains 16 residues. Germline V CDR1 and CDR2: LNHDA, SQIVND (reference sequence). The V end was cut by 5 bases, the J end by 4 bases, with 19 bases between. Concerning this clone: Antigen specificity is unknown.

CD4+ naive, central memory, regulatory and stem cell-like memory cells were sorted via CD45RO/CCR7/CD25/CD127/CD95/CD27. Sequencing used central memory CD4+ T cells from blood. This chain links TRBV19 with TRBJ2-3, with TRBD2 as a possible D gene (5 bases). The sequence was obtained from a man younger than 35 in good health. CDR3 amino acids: CASSSRRVGFADTQYF. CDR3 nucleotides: TGTGCCAGTAGTTCACGGCGGGTTGGATTCGCAGATACGCAGTATTTT.